This T cell receptor beta chain was obtained from a study of blood T cell repertoires in COVID-19 (dated by TCRdb to 2019 to 2021). Describing the broader study: Samples covering the acute and convalescent phases of COVID-19 were provided by collaborators in the United States, Italy and Spain. The prospective study material was composed of cDNA or gDNA derived from T cells, B-cell-depleted T cells, or PBMCs. Deeply sampled blood TCRbeta repertoires from subjects exposed to, actively infected with, or recovered from COVID-19 were included in the dataset. The repertoires were made available in a free public database intended to serve as a resource for research on the immune response to SARS-CoV-2. Samples came from the ongoing ImmuneRACE study (first 160 participants) plus 1,254 subjects from 6 global collaborators. A de-identified subject ID, COVID-19 status, age in years and sex were almost always included in the sample metadata. HLA class I and class II types, where available, came from metadata supplied by the sample provider rather than from assay-based typing.

The study at large found these results: The quantity of clinical and demographic metadata differed by source and by participant and was supplied without curation.

Concerning this clone: The specificity of this receptor is unknown. Qualities for individual bases were not recorded, and no much larger clone is one base off.

Whole blood was collected in K2EDTA tubes by collaborating institutions according to the institutions' own protocols. For TCRbeta analysis, collaborators shipped samples in one of three forms: frozen whole blood, isolated PBMCs, or DNA extracted from either of those sample types. Counted from cysteine to phenylalanine, this CDR3 has 16 amino acids. The CDR3 DNA has 48 bases and is translated from base 1. V loses 6 bases at its end and J loses 5 bases; junction bases beyond the gene matches: 13. The germline V gene sets CDR1 to SNHLY and CDR2 to FYNNEI. TCRbeta CDR3 regions were amplified from genomic DNA by means of the immunoSEQ Assay, a bias-controlled multiplex PCR. Concerning the study's data processing: Nucleated cell counts per sample were estimated from amplification of reference gene primers within the assay. To quantify the absolute abundance of each unique TCRbeta CDR3 rearrangement, sequence reads were collapsed and filtered. Productive Simpson clonality was computed per sample as the square root of Simpson's diversity index over productive rearrangements. Imported from immuneACCESS, the table was reduced by TCRdb to in-frame sequences with V and J called. These copies leave out some clones; in studies compared against another copy, an unresolved V gene accounts for under half, and the cause of the remainder is not known. That table is the source of V, J and clone size, and D and trimming were worked out from the DNA. The sample includes more than 95,000 clones, with roughly 79% observed a single time. The top ten clones comprise over 8.5% of the sample.

The specimen was peripheral blood. The receptor was isolated from a woman aged 65 to 85 with acute or convalescent COVID-19. Recombination linked TRBV2 to TRBJ2-1, with 7 bases aligning to TRBD2. Here the CDR3 is given as CASRDPGTTPNNEQFF. In nucleotide form, the sequence is TGTGCCAGCAGGGACCCCGGGACTACCCCGAACAATGAGCAGTTCTTC.